Listed below are T cell receptor beta chains from one sample, sequenced in a study of OX40 agonist ivuxolimab in advanced cancers. TCRdb's copy holds only in-frame clones and misses some; the assay was immunoSEQ multiplex PCR. The sample consists of approximately 40,000 clones, around 84% of them appearing once. The sample here was CD4+ or CD8+ T cells sorted from blood, taken in a trial of the OX40 agonist ivuxolimab. These receptors were taken from an adult with an advanced solid tumor such as melanoma, head and neck, liver or kidney cancer. The CDR3 runs from the conserved cysteine through the conserved F or W. D genes are given only for firm matches. Expanded clones get a size class; other rows say once, few or many, or leave the size out.

>TRBV11-2|NA|NA|TRBJ1-2
TGTGCCAGCAGCTCCCAGAACTATGGCTACACCTTC
CASSSQNYGYTF
>TRBV11-3|NA|NA|TRBJ2-1
TGTGCCAGCAGCTCCCCCGGGACTCCGCACAATGAGCAGTTCTTC
CASSSPGTPHNEQFF
>TRBV4-1|NA|NA|TRBJ2-3
TGCGCCAGCAGCCCGGCTGCGAGTAAGGATACGCAGTATTTT
CASSPAASKDTQYF
>TRBV30|NA|NA|TRBJ2-1
TGTGCCTGGAGTGCGCAGGGGAGGGATGAGCAGTTCTTC
CAWSAQGRDEQFF
>TRBV6-6|NA|once|TRBJ2-5
TGTGCCAGCAGTTACTCCCAGCAAGAGACCCAGTACTTC
CASSYSQQETQYF
>TRBV4-3|TRBD1|NA|TRBJ1-1
TGCGCCAGCAGCCCGGGACAGACGAACACTGAAGCTTTCTTT
CASSPGQTNTEAFF
>TRBV28|NA|NA|TRBJ2-3
TGTGCCAGCAGTTTCTCGGATACGCAGTATTTT
CASSFSDTQYF
>TRBV5-4|NA|few|TRBJ1-1
TGTGCCAGCAGCTTGGGAGGACCAGAAGCTTTCTTT
CASSLGGPEAFF
>TRBV4-3|TRBD2|NA|TRBJ2-7
TGCGCCAGCAGCCAAGGGACTAGCGCCACCTACGAGCAGTACTTC
CASSQGTSATYEQYF
>TRBV5-6|NA|once|TRBJ1-6
TGTGCCAGCAGCTTGTTGATCGCAAATAATTCACCCCTCCACTTT
CASSLLIANNSPLHF
>TRBV5-1|TRBD1|NA|TRBJ1-3
TGCGCCAGCAGCTTGTATTCGGGACAGGGCAAGAGAGCGCATACTGGAAACACCATATATTTT
CASSLYSGQGKRAHTGNTIYF
>TRBV5-4|NA|once|TRBJ2-3
TGTGCCAGCAGCACGGACTCTTACACAGATACGCAGTATTTT
CASSTDSYTDTQYF
>TRBV5-1|NA|NA|TRBJ1-2
TGCGCCAGCAGCTTGGCCCAGCCAGCTGGGCTTGTCTACACCTTC
CASSLAQPAGLVYTF
>TRBV9|TRBD2|NA|TRBJ2-5
TGTGCCAGCAGCCTACGAAGCGGGGGGGTCACGGAGACCCAGTACTTC
CASSLRSGGVTETQYF
>TRBV7-9|TRBD1|NA|TRBJ2-5
TGTGCCAGCAGCCCCCAAGTGGGACAGCAAAAGGAGACCCAGTACTTC
CASSPQVGQQKETQYF
>TRBV5-6|NA|NA|TRBJ2-7
TGTGCCAGCAGCTTGGGGTTGGGACACTACGAGCAGTACTTC
CASSLGLGHYEQYF
>TRBV27|NA|NA|TRBJ1-1
TGTGCCAGCCGGTTGGGAGGTGTCACTGAAGCTTTCTTT
CASRLGGVTEAFF
>TRBV6-5|TRBD1|once|TRBJ1-1
TGTGCCAGCAGTTACTGGACAGGGAATCCTGAAGCTTTCTTT
CASSYWTGNPEAFF
>TRBV6-1|TRBD2|NA|TRBJ2-3
TGTGCCAGCAGTGACTGGGCTGGGACTAGCGGGGGGGATTCGGATACGCAGTATTTT
CASSDWAGTSGGDSDTQYF
>TRBV19|NA|NA|TRBJ2-2
TGTGCCAGTAGTATCTGGCCGACCGACCGCGGGGAGCTGTTTTTT
CASSIWPTDRGELFF
>TRBV5-6|TRBD2|NA|TRBJ2-2
TGTGCCAGCAGCTTAAGCGGGGGGGCCTGGACCGGGGAGCTGTTTTTT
CASSLSGGAWTGELFF
>TRBV9|NA|NA|TRBJ1-4
TGTGCCAGCAGCGCGGAAGGAGTAAGGGGGGAAAAACTGTTTTTT
CASSAEGVRGEKLFF
>TRBV4-3|NA|NA|TRBJ2-3
TGCGCCAGCAGCCAAGATAGGAGACTTCCTGTAACTCCGGCAGATACGCAGTATTTT
CASSQDRRLPVTPADTQYF
>TRBV7-8|TRBD1|NA|TRBJ1-1
TGTGCCAGCAGCTCGCAGGGGGCGCGCTTCGTAGGCACTGAAGCTTTCTTT
CASSSQGARFVGTEAFF
>TRBV5-6|NA|NA|TRBJ1-2
TGTGCCAGCAGCTTGGGGATCGGCTACACCTTC
CASSLGIGYTF
>TRBV5-1|TRBD2|NA|TRBJ2-1
TGCGCCAGCAGCGGCGGACTAGCATCAAGCGGGCCCTACAATGAGCAGTTCTTC
CASSGGLASSGPYNEQFF
>TRBV4-2|TRBD2|NA|TRBJ2-3
TGTGCCAGCAGCCAAGAAGTTTGGGCTAGCGGGGCGCCTATGAGCACAGATACGCAGTATTTT
CASSQEVWASGAPMSTDTQYF
>TRBV4-2|NA|once|TRBJ2-5
TGTGCCAGCAGCCAGAGTCGAGAGACCCAGTACTTC
CASSQSRETQYF
>TRBV27|TRBD2|NA|TRBJ2-2
TGTGCCAGCACCAAAAGCCCCCGAATAGCGGGTAAAGGGGAGCTGTTTTTT
CASTKSPRIAGKGELFF
>TRBV19|TRBD2|NA|TRBJ2-5
TGTGCCAGTAGTATAGAGGGGACTAGCGGAGGGAGGGGAGAGACCCAGTACTTC
CASSIEGTSGGRGETQYF
>TRBV15|NA|NA|TRBJ2-7
TGTGCCACCAGCAGCAATGACCGGACCGGCTCCTACGAGCAGTACTTC
CATSSNDRTGSYEQYF
>TRBV4-3|TRBD1|NA|TRBJ2-7
TGCGCCAGCAGCCAAGATATTAGTTTTGGGACAGCGATACCTTACGAGCAGTACTTC
CASSQDISFGTAIPYEQYF
>TRBV7-8|NA|once|TRBJ2-5
TGTGCCAGCAGCCCAGGACTGGATCCGGCGACCCAGTACTTC
CASSPGLDPATQYF
>TRBV7-3|TRBD2|NA|TRBJ2-5
TGTGCCAGCAGCTTAGGCGGGGGACAAGAGACCCAGTACTTC
CASSLGGGQETQYF
>TRBV5-8|TRBD1|NA|TRBJ1-2
TGTGCCAGCACAACCTCCGGGACAGGGGAGAACTATGGCTACACCTTC
CASTTSGTGENYGYTF
>TRBV6-5|NA|NA|TRBJ2-5
TGTGCCAGCAGTTGGAATAGCGGATCCCCAAGCGAGACCCAGTACTTC
CASSWNSGSPSETQYF
>TRBV6-5|NA|NA|TRBJ2-1
TGTGCCAGCAGGCCATCGGGCCCCGGGGATGAGCAGTTCTTC
CASRPSGPGDEQFF
>TRBV4-3|NA|NA|TRBJ1-5
TGCGCCAGCAGCCAAGGGCAGGGGATTCAGCCCCAGCATTTT
CASSQGQGIQPQHF
>TRBV6-6|NA|NA|TRBJ1-1
TGTGCCAGCAGTTACTCGGGGGGCACTGAAGCTTTCTTT
CASSYSGGTEAFF